Listed here is a single TCR beta chain. These data are taken from a study of blood T cell repertoires in COVID-19. Overall study: Both acute and convalescent COVID-19 samples were obtained from the United States, Italy and Spain. The analysed material was cDNA or gDNA that came from T cells, B-cell-depleted T cells, or PBMCs.

After removal of 5 bases from V and 6 bases from J, the junction contained 19 bases not matched to a gene. CDR3 size: 17 residues. Germline assignment: CDR1 SEHNR and CDR2 FQNEAQ (reference sequence). Produced via immunoSEQ multiplex PCR; TCRdb's table is partial and in-frame only. Of 100,000 or so clones listed, 80% to 90% are singletons. The chain is built from TRBV7-9 and TRBJ2-7, with 7 bases aligning to TRBD1. The TCR comes from a woman older than 75 with acute or convalescent COVID-19. Sequencing used peripheral blood. CDR3 loop: CASSGSDRDPHPFEQYF. In DNA form, the CDR3 reads TGTGCCAGCAGCGGCAGCGACAGGGACCCTCATCCCTTCGAGCAGTACTTC.